A single sample is the source of the 30 T cell receptor beta chains below, sequenced in a study of shared clonotypes between healthy human individuals. Profiling relied on immunoSEQ multiplex PCR, and the TCRdb table lists in-frame clones only, not all of them. The sample contains fewer than 500,000 clones, almost 80% of which appear only once. The specimen sequenced was PBMCs. The receptors were sampled from a woman aged 40 to 50 in good health. Some clones in this sample may be carry-over from other donors' samples.

In its sample, this clone was seen once. The chain links TRBV5-1 to TRBJ2-2; 7 bases are shared with TRBD1. Germline V gives CDR1 SGHRS, CDR2 YFSETQ. The CDR3 length is 15 residues. V shed 0 bases, J shed 6 bases, and the junction held 5 bases outside the gene matches. CDR3 protein: CASSLAPQGAGELFF. The CDR3 bases are TGCGCCAGCAGCTTGGCTCCCCAGGGGGCCGGGGAGCTGTTTTTT.

This clone was detected only a few times. The chain carries TRBV18 and TRBJ2-3; 9 positions agree with TRBD2. V lost 3 bases and J lost 6; bases outside the gene matches: 13. Germline loops: CDR1 KGHSH, CDR2 LQKENI. The CDR3 runs 17 residues. As DNA, the CDR3 is TGTGCCAGCTCACCCTCTCTGGCGGGAGGGCCCGGGGATACGCAGTATTTT. Protein sequence: CASSPSLAGGPGDTQYF.

This rearrangement joins TRBV6-1 to TRBJ1-1, with D tentatively TRBD1 (5 bases). This CDR3 has 12 residues. Between the trimmed V and J ends, which lost 6 bases and 1 base, there was a span of 6 bases. Germline CDR1 reads MNHNS; CDR2 reads SASEGT. The CDR3 reads CASRTGNTEAFF. The CDR3 coding sequence is TGTGCCAGCAGAACAGGGAACACTGAAGCTTTCTTT.

This rearrangement joins TRBV2 to TRBJ2-3; 9 positions match TRBD1. CDR1 is SNHLY and CDR2 is FYNNEI in the germline V gene. The CDR3 extends over 14 amino acids. Trimming removed 11 bases from V and 5 bases from J; junction bases left unmatched: 11. The CDR3 is CACLRDRAEDTQYF. CDR3 coding DNA: TGTGCCTGCCTAAGGGACAGGGCGGAAGATACGCAGTATTTT.

This clone appeared a few times. V and J are TRBV5-4 and TRBJ1-2, with 7 bases lining up with TRBD1. V was clipped by 0 bases and J by 6 bases; unmatched bases: 5. The germline gives CDR1 SGHNT, CDR2 YYREEE (reference sequence). CDR3 length: 14 residues. This CDR3 is CASSLAGDSNGYTF. The CDR3 DNA sequence: TGTGCCAGCAGCTTGGCCGGGGACAGCAATGGCTACACCTTC.

The chain has TRBV15 and TRBJ1-4; D is ambiguous. Looked up from germline, CDR1 is LNHNV and CDR2 is YYDKDF (reference sequence). The V end was cut by 0 bases, the J end by 6 bases, with 17 bases between. The CDR3 length is 17 residues. The DNA of the CDR3 is TGTGCCACCAGCAGAGATCAGTTGGTGGCAGGCTATGAAAAACTGTTTTTT. It encodes CATSRDQLVAGYEKLFF.

The V call is TRBV6-4, the J call TRBJ2-3; D is uncertain. Trimming stripped 0 bases from V and 8 bases from J, with 12 bases between. The CDR3 covers 14 residues. In germline, CDR1 is MRHNA, CDR2 SNTAGT. Written as DNA, the CDR3 is TGTGCCAGCAGTGACTCGATTCTATCGGGTACGCAGTATTTT. The encoded protein is CASSDSILSGTQYF.

The gene calls are TRBV6-5 and TRBJ1-1; D perhaps matches TRBD1 (5 bases). Germline V gene lookup returns CDR1 MNHEY and CDR2 SVGAGI. V shed 2 bases and J shed 5 bases, with 12 bases lying between them. The CDR3 has 14 amino acids. Here the CDR3 reads CASSYGGSRTEAFF. The CDR3 bases are TGTGCCAGCAGTTACGGGGGGAGTAGAACTGAAGCTTTCTTT.

The genes are TRBV20-1 and TRBJ2-7; D not resolved. Germline V lookup: CDR1 DFQATT, CDR2 SNEGSKA (reference sequence). V dropped 6 bases and J dropped 3 bases, with 9 bases sitting between them. The CDR3 totals 11 residues. This chain's CDR3 is CSATPNYEQYF. CDR3 bases: TGCAGTGCAACCCCCAACTACGAGCAGTACTTC.

A note on this clone: The sample carries other DNA sequences with the same CDR3. The V call is TRBV4-2, the J call TRBJ2-7, with TRBD2 matching 15 bases. With 0 bases clipped from V and 4 bases from J, the junction kept 1 base outside the gene matches. The CDR3 length is 16 residues. CDR1 is LGHNA and CDR2 is YNFKEQ in the germline V gene. The DNA of the CDR3 is TGTGCCAGCAGCCAAGATGGACTAGCGGGAGGGTACGAGCAGTACTTC. This codes for CASSQDGLAGGYEQYF.

Comment on this clone: This specimen includes other DNA sequences encoding the same CDR3. CDR3 residues: CASRPGRNTGELFF. The CDR3 DNA follows: TGTGCCAGCAGGCCAGGGAGGAACACCGGGGAGCTGTTTTTT. The gene calls are TRBV27 and TRBJ2-2; D is perhaps TRBD1 or TRBD2 (5 bases each). Germline CDR1 MNHEY, CDR2 SMNVEV (reference sequence). The V end lost 6 bases, the J end lost 1 base, and 9 bases lay between the germline ends. This CDR3 spans 14 amino acids.

The rearrangement joins TRBV5-1 to TRBJ2-7, with D maybe TRBD2 (6 bases). This CDR3 has 12 amino acids. Germline V gene sequence: CDR1 SGHRS, CDR2 YFSETQ. The germline V and J ends were trimmed by 3 bases and 6 bases, with 10 bases remaining between them. The CDR3 DNA follows: TGCGCCAGCAGCTCACGGGGGTCCGAGCAGTACTTC. It encodes CASSSRGSEQYF. Full variable domain (outside the CDR3, taken from reference TRBV5-1 and TRBJ2-7): KAGVTQTPRYLIKTRGQQVTLSCSPISGHRSVSWYQQTPGQGLQFLFEYFSETQRNKGNFPGRFSGRQFSNSRSEMNVSTLELGDSALYLCASSSRGSEQYFGPGTRLTVT.

The chain couples TRBV9 to TRBJ2-5; TRBD1 matches 8 bases. V was clipped by 3 bases and J by 2 bases; unmatched bases: 6. CDR1 SGDLS and CDR2 YYNGEE come from the germline V gene. This CDR3 comprises 15 residues. CDR3 protein: CASSARTGIQETQYF. In DNA form, the CDR3 reads TGTGCCAGCAGCGCAAGGACAGGGATACAAGAGACCCAGTACTTC.

V and J are TRBV7-6 and TRBJ2-7; 7 nucleotides agree with TRBD1. J was trimmed by 0 bases and V by 4 bases; bases with no gene match: 3. The CDR3 totals 14 residues. CDR1 is SGHVS, CDR2 FNYEAQ, per germline. The CDR3 nucleotides read TGTGCCAGCAGCTCACAGGGGACCTCCTACGAGCAGTACTTC. Protein: CASSSQGTSYEQYF.

The chain is built from TRBV11-2 and TRBJ2-3; TRBD2 matches 14 bases. CDR1 SGHAT and CDR2 FQNNGV come from the germline V gene. The V gene end was trimmed by 4 bases and the J gene end by 0 bases; junction bases not matched to a gene: 9. The CDR3 length is 19 residues. The DNA for the CDR3 is TGTGCCAGCAGCTCTCCCGGGACTAGCGGGAGACGAAGCACAGATACGCAGTATTTT. The encoded protein is CASSSPGTSGRRSTDTQYF.

The chain joins TRBV5-1 to TRBJ2-5; D not resolved. Per the germline V gene, CDR1 is SGHRS and CDR2 is YFSETQ. This CDR3 contains 14 residues. V was trimmed by 0 bases and J by 3 bases, leaving 9 bases between them. DNA for the CDR3: TGCGCCAGCAGCTTGGATCGGAGAGAAGAGACCCAGTACTTC. It encodes CASSLDRREETQYF.

The chain combines TRBV30 with TRBJ1-5; 7 nucleotides align to TRBD1. This CDR3 spans 16 amino acids. In germline, CDR1 is GTSNPN, CDR2 SVGIG (reference sequence). Germline trimming cut 1 base from V and 2 bases from J; bases unmatched to any gene: 8. CDR3 sequence (DNA): TGTGCCTGGAGTGACAACCCTCAGGGGGGCAATCAGCCCCAGCATTTT. Residues: CAWSDNPQGGNQPQHF.

This clone came up once. The rearrangement joins TRBV27 to TRBJ2-7; D possibly corresponds to TRBD1 (5 bases). The CDR3 has 14 residues. Germline CDR1 MNHEY, CDR2 SMNVEV (reference sequence). The ends were cut back, 1 base at V and 7 bases at J, with 14 bases in the middle. The CDR3 nucleotides are TGTGCCAGCAGTTTATTAGGGGCCCGAAGGGAGCAGTACTTC. It yields the protein CASSLLGARREQYF.

The J gene is TRBJ1-1, the V gene TRBV10-3; D possibly corresponds to TRBD1 (5 bases). This CDR3 contains 15 residues. Per germline, CDR1 ENHRY and CDR2 SYGVKD. V lost 0 bases, J lost 0 bases, and 8 bases lay in between. As DNA, the CDR3 is TGTGCCATCAGTGAGTCGGACACTATGAACACTGAAGCTTTCTTT. As protein: CAISESDTMNTEAFF.

This clone was recorded once. The DNA of the CDR3 is TGTGCCAGCAGTCCCATCGGGGGAGGGCCGAGGAATGAGCAGTTCTTC. Translated: CASSPIGGGPRNEQFF. The chain uses TRBV27 and TRBJ2-1; 7 bases match TRBD2. Germline V CDR1 and CDR2: MNHEY, SMNVEV (reference sequence). This CDR3 contains 16 residues. V was clipped by 5 bases and J by 7 bases; unmatched bases: 14.

The rearrangement uses TRBV12-2 and TRBJ2-2; the DNA was not compared with TRBD1, the D call given in the table. TRBV12-2 is deemed a pseudogene. The CDR3 spans 17 residues. CDR3 loop: CASRPQRDSYLSGELFF. The DNA for the CDR3 is TGTGCAAGTCGCCCTCAAAGGGACAGCTATCTATCCGGGGAGCTGTTTTTT.

This clone was seen repeatedly, ten times or more. This chain joins TRBV5-5 and TRBJ1-5; 8 positions agree with TRBD1. There are 15 residues in the CDR3. Germline V gives CDR1 SGHKS, CDR2 YYEKEE (reference sequence). J gave up 5 bases and V 4 bases, and 8 bases lay outside the gene matches. The CDR3 coding sequence is TGTGCCAGCAGCGGAACAGGGGGACGAGATCAGCCCCAGCATTTT. As protein: CASSGTGGRDQPQHF.

In this sample, this clone turned up a few times. The chain is built from TRBV7-9 and TRBJ1-1, with D perhaps TRBD1 (5 bases). V was clipped by 3 bases and J by 8 bases, with 10 bases between them. The CDR3 loop spans 12 amino acids. Germline V gene data show CDR1 as SEHNR and CDR2 as FQNEAQ (reference sequence). CDR3: CASSFPDREAFF. CDR3 bases: TGTGCCAGCAGCTTCCCAGACAGAGAAGCTTTCTTT.

The rearrangement links TRBV28 to TRBJ2-7; 7 nucleotides agree with TRBD1. J was trimmed by 5 bases and V by 2 bases; bases with no gene match: 9. CDR3 size: 15 residues. Germline CDR1 is MDHEN and CDR2 is SYDVKM. The CDR3 loop reads CASSLRRQGVNEQYF. For the CDR3, the DNA is TGTGCCAGCAGTTTACGGAGACAGGGAGTCAACGAGCAGTACTTC.

This clone was counted between two and nine times. J is TRBJ2-3 and V is TRBV7-9; maybe TRBD1 (6 bases). CDR1 SEHNR and CDR2 FQNEAQ come from the germline V gene (reference sequence). The CDR3 extends over 15 amino acids. The V gene lost 3 bases and the J gene lost 8 bases, with 18 bases spanning the gap. CDR3 coding DNA: TGTGCCAGCAGCTTCGTGACAGGTCGGGGCGGTACGCAGTATTTT. Amino acid sequence: CASSFVTGRGGTQYF.

This clone was seen just once. J is TRBJ2-1 and V is TRBV7-9, with 11 bases matching TRBD2. The CDR3 totals 14 residues. Unmatched junction bases numbered 10, after V lost 3 bases and J lost 15 bases. Germline lookup yields CDR1 SEHNR and CDR2 FQNEAQ (reference sequence). Here the CDR3 reads CASSLGLAGGSGFF. CDR3 sequence (DNA): TGTGCCAGCAGCTTGGGCCTAGCGGGAGGCTCCGGGTTCTTC.

V is TRBV6-4 and J is TRBJ1-1, with D perhaps matching TRBD1 (6 bases). CDR1 is MRHNA, CDR2 SNTAGT, per germline. The V gene lost 3 bases and the J gene lost 0 bases, with 8 bases spanning the gap. The CDR3 consists of 14 residues. The CDR3 DNA follows: TGTGCCAGCAGTGAGGACAGATTGAACACTGAAGCTTTCTTT. Translating gives CASSEDRLNTEAFF.

The chain has TRBV5-1 and TRBJ1-2; TRBD1 agrees at 8 bases. The germline V gene has CDR1 SGHRS and CDR2 YFSETQ. The CDR3 is 13 amino acids. The ends lost 4 bases at V and 7 bases at J; junction bases unmatched: 6. The DNA of the CDR3 is TGCGCCAGCAGCGCCGGACAGGGAGGTGGCTACACCTTC. The encoded protein is CASSAGQGGGYTF.

V usage is TRBV5-1 and J usage is TRBJ2-3, with TRBD2 matching over 7 bases. Unmatched junction bases numbered 5, after V lost 1 base and J lost 6 bases. The germline gives CDR1 SGHRS, CDR2 YFSETQ. The CDR3 has 14 amino acids. The CDR3 loop is CASSLLQAGDTQYF. Here the CDR3 DNA reads TGCGCCAGCAGCTTGCTCCAAGCGGGGGATACGCAGTATTTT.

For this clone: Germline and junction disagree at one end, which may indicate a read error. V is TRBV19 and J is TRBJ1-2; D is unclear. The CDR3 is 15 amino acids. Germline assignment: CDR1 LNHDA and CDR2 SQIVND (reference sequence). The CDR3 is CASNQRGRRNSGYTF. The CDR3 DNA sequence: TGTGCCAGTAACCAACGCGGGCGCAGGAACTCTGGCTACACCTTC. Based on the CDR3 plus reference TRBV19 and TRBJ1-2, the full variable domain is DGGITQSPKYLFRKEGQNVTLSCEQNLNHDAMYWYRQDPGQGLRLIYYSQIVNDFQKGDIAEGYSVSREKKESFPLTVTSAQKNPTAFYLCASNQRGRRNSGYTFGSGTRLTVV.